The 19 T cell receptor beta chains reported below all come from one sample, sequenced in a study of cytomegalovirus exposure and HLA in healthy donors. The PCR contained 60 Vbeta and 13 Jbeta primers. Libraries were prepared by immunoSEQ multiplex PCR; TCRdb keeps only in-frame clonotypes and omits some of them. The sample holds about 170,000 clones, roughly 84% seen once. Sequenced: PBMCs. Every receptor here comes from a male donor in good health and CMV-seronegative.

V and J are TRBV5-1 and TRBJ1-1; weak D call: TRBD1 (5 bases). CDR3 length equals 13 residues. The germline V and J ends were trimmed by 4 bases and 4 bases, with 11 bases remaining between them. Germline values: CDR1 SGHRS, CDR2 YFSETQ. The CDR3 sequence: CASSRGGGTEAFF. CDR3 coding DNA: TGCGCCAGCAGCAGGGGTGGCGGCACTGAAGCTTTCTTT.

The V and J genes are TRBV7-8 and TRBJ2-3; 10 bases map to TRBD2. The germline gives CDR1 SGHVS, CDR2 FQNEAQ. Losses at the gene ends were 5 bases for V and 4 bases for J; bases not matched to a gene: 6. The CDR3 is 15 amino acids. CDR3 residues: CASSLGLAGADTQYF. The DNA for the CDR3 is TGTGCCAGCAGCCTAGGGCTAGCGGGAGCAGATACGCAGTATTTT.

This clone was detected a few times. DNA for the CDR3: TGCGCCAGCAGCCAAGTCGTCCATGAGCAGTTCTTC. It translates to CASSQVVHEQFF. J is TRBJ2-1 and V is TRBV4-1; D unclear. Germline V CDR1 and CDR2: MGHRA, YSYEKL. Trimming pared 1 base from V and 8 bases from J, leaving 6 bases between. The CDR3 sequence is 12 residues long.

The rearrangement joins TRBV15 to TRBJ1-2, with 9 bases fitting TRBD1. Germline V gene sequence: CDR1 LNHNV, CDR2 YYDKDF (reference sequence). The CDR3 runs 13 residues. The ends lost 3 bases at V and 4 bases at J; junction bases unmatched: 0. The CDR3: CATSRDRGYGYTF. CDR3 nucleotides: TGTGCCACCAGCAGGGACAGGGGCTATGGCTACACCTTC.

The V gene is TRBV6-1, the J gene TRBJ1-5; D ambiguous. The V and J ends lost 3 bases and 7 bases respectively, with 7 bases between them. Germline lookup yields CDR1 MNHNS and CDR2 SASEGT. The CDR3 is 12 amino acids. This CDR3 reads CASSDGGQPQHF. DNA for the CDR3: TGTGCCAGCAGTGATGGAGGGCAGCCCCAGCATTTT.

About this clone itself: A junction end diverges from the germline sequence, so it may reflect a read error. The chain is built from TRBV2 and TRBJ1-6; possibly TRBD1 for D (5 bases). The CDR3 sequence is 14 residues long. Germline V gene sequence: CDR1 SNHLY, CDR2 FYNNEI. Written as DNA, the CDR3 is TGTGCTAGCAGTGCCGGGTTCAGGGTATCACCCCTCCACTTT. It codes for CASSAGFRVSPLHF.

The genes are TRBV9 and TRBJ1-3; D gene uncertain. The V gene lost 0 bases and the J gene lost 0 bases, with 13 bases spanning the gap. The CDR3 covers 17 residues. The germline V gene encodes CDR1 SGDLS and CDR2 YYNGEE. Written as DNA, the CDR3 is TGTGCCAGCAGCGTAGGCAACCTTGTCAGCTCTGGAAACACCATATATTTT. It translates to CASSVGNLVSSGNTIYF.

The V and J genes are TRBV7-6 and TRBJ2-1; TRBD2 matches 9 bases. V was pared by 5 bases and J by 4 bases, with 6 bases of the junction left unmatched. This CDR3 is 15 amino acids long. From germline, CDR1 is SGHVS and CDR2 FNYEAQ. The CDR3 region has the DNA TGTGCCAGCAGCCAATCGACTAGCGGATACAATGAGCAGTTCTTC. Translation: CASSQSTSGYNEQFF.

The genes are TRBV29-1 and TRBJ2-1; a possible D gene is TRBD2 (6 bases). The length of the CDR3 is 17 residues. CDR1 and CDR2 from the germline V gene are SQVTM and ANQGSEA. The ends were cut back, 0 bases at V and 8 bases at J, with 23 bases in the middle. DNA of the CDR3: TGCAGCGTTGAAGATCTTCAATGGCGGGAAGGGGTTGATGAGCAGTTCTTC. Its translation is CSVEDLQWREGVDEQFF.

This clone appeared once. J is TRBJ1-6 and V is TRBV14, with D possibly TRBD1 on 5 matching bases. Germline V gives CDR1 SGHDN, CDR2 FVKESK. Deletions cut 0 bases from V and 3 bases from J, with 12 bases between. The CDR3 sequence is 17 residues long. Here the CDR3 DNA reads TGTGCCAGCAGCCAAGAGGGAGGGGCGGTCTATAATTCACCCCTCCACTTT. Translating gives CASSQEGGAVYNSPLHF.

DNA of the CDR3: TGTGCCAGCAGTTCGAACCCCAGACTAGCGGGACTGTATACGCAGTATTTT. Protein: CASSSNPRLAGLYTQYF. V gene TRBV27 combines with J gene TRBJ2-3; 11 nucleotides line up with TRBD2. Trimming cost V 4 bases and J 7 bases; bases outside gene matches: 13. Germline V lookup: CDR1 MNHEY, CDR2 SMNVEV (reference sequence). CDR3 length: 17 amino acids.

J is TRBJ2-7 and V is TRBV6-5, with TRBD2 as a possible D gene (6 bases). The V end lost 2 bases, the J end lost 6 bases, and 11 bases lay between the germline ends. The length of the CDR3 is 13 residues. Germline CDR1 and CDR2: MNHEY and SVGAGI. CDR3 DNA: TGTGCCAGCAGTTACGGCCGGGGAGGCGAGCAGTACTTC. Residues: CASSYGRGGEQYF.

The rearrangement links TRBV19 to TRBJ1-4; TRBD1 matches 7 bases. CDR3 length: 15 amino acids. Germline CDR1 reads LNHDA; CDR2 reads SQIVND (reference sequence). Losses at the gene ends were 4 bases for V and 8 bases for J; bases not matched to a gene: 10. CDR3 amino acids: CASSTPTGSREKLFF. The CDR3 DNA reads as TGTGCCAGTAGTACTCCGACAGGGAGCAGGGAAAAACTGTTTTTT.

The V gene is TRBV18, the J gene TRBJ1-2; no clear D. CDR1 KGHSH and CDR2 LQKENI come from the germline V gene. This CDR3 comprises 14 residues. V was shortened by 3 bases and J by 5 bases, with 13 bases between the two germline ends. Here the CDR3 reads CASSPPGPTYGYTF. The CDR3 DNA reads TGTGCCAGCTCACCGCCCGGTCCAACGTATGGCTACACCTTC.

This clone occurred many times. The gene calls are TRBV19 and TRBJ1-6; possibly TRBD1 for D (5 bases). Looked up from germline, CDR1 is LNHDA and CDR2 is SQIVND (reference sequence). V lost 3 bases, J lost 11 bases, and 8 bases lay in between. The CDR3 loop spans 12 amino acids. CDR3 amino acids: CASSIGGAPLHF. CDR3 DNA: TGTGCCAGTAGTATTGGGGGGGCACCCCTCCACTTT.

This chain links TRBV7-9 with TRBJ1-1, with D possibly TRBD1 on 5 matching bases. The CDR3 totals 15 residues. The germline V and J ends were trimmed by 5 bases and 0 bases, with 13 bases remaining between them. Germline values: CDR1 SEHNR, CDR2 FQNEAQ (reference sequence). The CDR3 region is CASSLGGVVNTEAFF. The CDR3 region has the DNA TGTGCCAGCAGCCTCGGGGGGGTGGTGAACACTGAAGCTTTCTTT.

The rearrangement uses TRBV6-1 and TRBJ1-2, with TRBD1 matching over 9 bases. CDR1 and CDR2 from the germline V gene are MNHNS and SASEGT. J lost 4 bases, V lost 5 bases, and 8 bases had no gene match. The length of the CDR3 is 15 residues. CDR3 sequence reads: CASSSPTGGLYGYTF. The CDR3 nucleotides read TGTGCCAGCAGTTCCCCGACAGGGGGACTCTATGGCTACACCTTC.

The CDR3 reads CASRLDSYNEQFF. The CDR3, as DNA: TGTGCCAGCAGACTCGACAGCTACAATGAGCAGTTCTTC. J is TRBJ2-1 and V is TRBV7-9; D perhaps matches TRBD1 (5 bases). V was pared by 6 bases and J by 3 bases, with 9 bases between. The CDR3 has 13 amino acids. The germline CDR1 and CDR2 sequences are SEHNR and FQNEAQ (reference sequence). The complete variable domain, with remaining parts taken from reference TRBV7-9 and TRBJ2-1, reads DTGVSQNPRHKITKRGQNVTFRCDPISEHNRLYWYRQTLGQGPEFLTYFQNEAQLEKSRLLSDRFSAERPKGSFSTLEIQRTEQGDSAMYLCASRLDSYNEQFFGPGTRLTVL.

The V and J genes are TRBV29-1 and TRBJ2-7; 9 bases align to TRBD1. Unmatched junction bases numbered 3, after V lost 7 bases and J lost 2 bases. Germline V gives CDR1 SQVTM, CDR2 ANQGSEA. This CDR3 comprises 12 residues. The CDR3 spells CSARQGAYEQYF. In DNA form, the CDR3 reads TGCAGCGCAAGACAGGGGGCCTACGAGCAGTACTTC.